This T cell receptor (beta chain) is from a study of T-cell reconstitution after alpha-beta-depleted transplantation in children. Researchers prepared the TCRbeta library using unique molecular identifiers, the study reports. TCRdb redid the calling of the PCR reads with MiXCR, one entry per CDR3 protein. The sample yields a few hundred thousand distinct CDR3 sequences, around 25% seen once. Study outcomes and limitations: Diversity and T-cell counts at one year after transplant derived mostly from new T cells. Certain patients had high TCRbeta diversity at day 60, and it came from recipient T cells and thymic progenitors that survived. Where alpha-beta T cells came from about two months after transplant was reportedly several hundred expanded graft clones.

Points on this clonotype: The antigen is undetermined.

CDR3 length: 17 residues. CDR1 is MNHEY and CDR2 is SVGAGI in the germline V gene. J was trimmed by 4 bases and V by 0 bases; bases with no gene match: 9. The TCR comes from a male patient younger than 18 who had a stem cell transplant for acute lymphoblastic leukemia, so the T cells may come from the graft donor. V and J are TRBV6-5 and TRBJ2-7; 10 nucleotides agree with TRBD2. Source: PBMCs, mostly from graft donor cells, taken 180 days after TCRalphabeta/CD19-depleted stem cell transplant. The CDR3 DNA reads TGTGCCAGCAGTTACTCCCCTAGCGGGAGTGGGGGTTACGAGCAGTACTTC. Translating gives CASSYSPSGSGGYEQYF.